This T cell receptor (beta chain) derives from a study of cytomegalovirus exposure and HLA in healthy donors. Overall study results and limits: Later examination showed HLA-associated TCR beta chains had greater clonal expansion than equally common others. As a later analysis revealed, the rate of TCR association differed by HLA locus, with DRB1 most and HLA-C fewest.

With respect to this clone: Its antigen is still unknown. An end of the junction does not agree with germline; a read error may underlie this.

This CDR3 spans 14 amino acids. CDR1 GTSNPN and CDR2 SVGIG come from the germline V gene (reference sequence). With 60 Vbeta and 13 Jbeta primers, the PCR was carried out. Here immunoSEQ multiplex PCR was the method, and the copy in TCRdb shows in-frame clones only, minus some. The sample lists approximately 120,000 clones, just under 75% occurring once. The chain combines TRBV30 with TRBJ1-2, with D perhaps TRBD1 (5 bases). This receptor was identified in a man aged 55-75 years in good health and CMV-seropositive. Sequencing input: PBMCs. The CDR3 loop reads CARSVRGNYYGYTF. CDR3 in DNA: TGTGCCCGGAGTGTAAGGGGAAACTACTATGGCTACACCTTC.